The 23 T cell receptor beta chains below come from one sample, sequenced in a study of blood T cell repertoires in COVID-19 (TCRdb year 2020). The library was produced with the immunoSEQ multiplex PCR assay. TCRdb holds this immuneACCESS table with in-frame rearrangements only. Some clones are missing; in checked studies, unresolved V genes explain under half, and the rest has no known cause. The sample table holds about 45,000 clones, of which over 75% were seen once. The ten biggest clones cover more than 12% of the sample. Sequencing input: peripheral blood. Receptor source: a human donor in a cohort sampled during active COVID-19.

The chain combines TRBV5-1 with TRBJ2-2, with 14 nucleotides matching TRBD2. Per germline, CDR1 SGHRS and CDR2 YFSETQ. The V segment lost 4 bases and the J segment 7 bases; nucleotides outside the gene matches: 6. CDR3 length equals 16 residues. CDR3: CASSRTGLAGDGELFF. The CDR3 DNA sequence: TGCGCCAGCAGCCGAACGGGACTAGCGGGAGACGGGGAGCTGTTTTTT.

V and J are TRBV27 and TRBJ2-7, with D tentatively TRBD1 (7 bases). V gave up 5 bases and J gave up 11 bases, with 25 bases separating them. The CDR3 totals 15 residues. Germline CDR1 MNHEY, CDR2 SMNVEV (reference sequence). The CDR3 bases are TGTGCCAGCAGTCGCCCGGGGGACAGCCCGAAAAAGGAGTACTTC. It codes for CASSRPGDSPKKEYF.

This clone was recorded once. The chain carries TRBV29-1 and TRBJ2-2, with D unclear. The germline CDR1 and CDR2 sequences are SQVTM and ANQGSEA. The CDR3 length is 11 residues. V was pared by 6 bases and J by 4 bases, with 6 bases between. DNA for the CDR3: TGCAGCGTCGGGTTCACCGGGGAGCTGTTTTTT. It encodes CSVGFTGELFF.

The chain uses TRBV5-1 and TRBJ2-2; 10 bases align to TRBD2. Germline assignment: CDR1 SGHRS and CDR2 YFSETQ. This CDR3 is built from 20 residues. Losses at the gene ends were 0 bases for V and 5 bases for J; bases not matched to a gene: 16. In DNA, the CDR3 is TGCGCCAGCAGCTTGGTAGGGGGGGCTAGCGGGAGCCCGAGAACCGGGGAGCTGTTTTTT. It is translated as CASSLVGGASGSPRTGELFF.

This rearrangement joins TRBV5-1 to TRBJ2-5, with D perhaps matching TRBD1 (6 bases). The germline V gene encodes CDR1 SGHRS and CDR2 YFSETQ. With 0 bases removed from V and 1 base from J, the gap between germline ends came to 7 bases. The CDR3 spans 14 residues. In DNA form, the CDR3 reads TGCGCCAGCAGCTTGGAGGGGGTCCAAGAGACCCAGTACTTC. Its translation: CASSLEGVQETQYF.

J is TRBJ2-7 and V is TRBV3-1 (or the pseudogene TRBV3-2); 7 positions agree with TRBD2. With V trimmed by 1 base and J by 3 bases, 6 bases remained unmatched. Per germline, CDR1 LGHDT and CDR2 YNNKEL (reference sequence). The CDR3 is 15 amino acids. The CDR3 loop is CASSQAPSGLYEQYF. The CDR3 nucleotides are TGTGCCAGCAGCCAAGCTCCTAGCGGTCTCTACGAGCAGTACTTC.

This chain uses TRBV18 with TRBJ2-4; D is possibly TRBD2 (5 bases). This CDR3 has 14 amino acids. Trimming took 10 bases from V and 4 from J, leaving 17 bases between them. In germline, CDR1 is KGHSH, CDR2 LQKENI. CDR3 in amino acids: CATRSSGEKNIQYF. CDR3 nucleotides: TGTGCCACCCGGTCAAGCGGAGAAAAAAACATTCAGTACTTC.

The genes are TRBV6-5 and TRBJ2-3; 7 bases are shared with TRBD2. Germline V gene data show CDR1 as MNHEY and CDR2 as SVGAGI. The CDR3 has 16 amino acids. V lost 1 base and J lost 5; bases outside the gene matches: 9. The CDR3 reads CASSYLEGGPGDTQYF. CDR3 bases: TGTGCCAGCAGTTACTTGGAGGGAGGGCCGGGAGATACGCAGTATTTT.

Concerning this clone itself: One end of the junction varies from germline; a read error may be responsible. The V and J genes are TRBV11-2 and TRBJ2-1, with D perhaps matching TRBD2 (5 bases). There are 13 residues in the CDR3. The germline V gene has CDR1 SGHAT and CDR2 FQNNGV. CDR3 bases: TGTGCCAGCAGCCTAGAGGCGGGTCTAGAGCAGTTCTTC. This translates into CASSLEAGLEQFF.

The chain has TRBV4-1 and TRBJ2-7; possibly TRBD1 for D (5 bases). Trimming cost V 0 bases and J 0 bases, with 12 bases left between them. The CDR3 is 16 residues long. CDR1 MGHRA and CDR2 YSYEKL come from the germline V gene. For the CDR3, the DNA is TGCGCCAGCAGCCAAGAGGGGCAGGAGTTCTCCTACGAGCAGTACTTC. This encodes CASSQEGQEFSYEQYF.

The chain employs TRBV19 and TRBJ1-2, with D tentatively TRBD1 (5 bases). The V and J ends lost 9 bases and 7 bases respectively, with 18 bases between them. The CDR3 sequence is 13 residues long. The V gene's germline CDR1 is LNHDA and CDR2 SQIVND (reference sequence). CDR3 DNA sequence: TGTGCCAGCACCATTTGGGGCACTGGTGGCTACACCTTC. It is translated as CASTIWGTGGYTF.

This sequence joins TRBV10-1 and TRBJ1-6; D is perhaps TRBD1 (6 bases). This CDR3 has 19 residues. The germline V gene encodes CDR1 WNHNN and CDR2 SYGVQD (reference sequence). Trimming cost V 7 bases and J 10 bases, with 32 bases left between them. The CDR3 sequence is CASTLRVGGAFWSSSPLHF. CDR3 DNA: TGCGCCAGCACATTGAGAGTAGGGGGGGCATTTTGGTCTTCATCACCCCTCCACTTT.

V and J are TRBV28 and TRBJ2-5; unclear D gene. The V gene lost 2 bases and the J gene lost 2 bases, with 9 bases spanning the gap. Per germline, CDR1 MDHEN and CDR2 SYDVKM. The CDR3 spans 14 residues. The CDR3 reads CASSLEYLQETQYF. CDR3 sequence (DNA): TGTGCCAGCAGTTTAGAGTACCTACAAGAGACCCAGTACTTC.

The chain carries TRBV19 and TRBJ2-1; D is ambiguous. Germline V gene sequence: CDR1 LNHDA, CDR2 SQIVND (reference sequence). This CDR3 contains 16 residues. Trimming cost V 3 bases and J 4 bases, with 16 bases left between them. The chain's CDR3 is CASSIPPLETYNEQFF. The DNA for the CDR3 is TGTGCCAGTAGTATCCCCCCGCTCGAGACTTACAATGAGCAGTTCTTC.

This chain links TRBV6-5 with TRBJ2-6; D perhaps matches TRBD2 (7 bases). The germline V and J ends were trimmed by 7 bases and 2 bases, with 12 bases remaining between them. The CDR3 consists of 15 residues. Germline CDR1 MNHEY, CDR2 SVGAGI. The CDR3 DNA reads TGTGCCAGCACCAAGGGGGGGGCTGGGGCCAACGTCCTGACTTTC. Amino acid sequence: CASTKGGAGANVLTF.

The rearrangement joins TRBV5-1 to TRBJ1-1; D remains ambiguous. Trimming left V 0 bases short and J 0 bases short, with 6 bases between. This CDR3 has 14 residues. Germline V gene sequence: CDR1 SGHRS, CDR2 YFSETQ. CDR3 sequence (DNA): TGCGCCAGCAGCTTGGAAGCGTTGAACACTGAAGCTTTCTTT. It specifies CASSLEALNTEAFF. Full variable domain (outside the CDR3, taken from reference TRBV5-1 and TRBJ1-1): KAGVTQTPRYLIKTRGQQVTLSCSPISGHRSVSWYQQTPGQGLQFLFEYFSETQRNKGNFPGRFSGRQFSNSRSEMNVSTLELGDSALYLCASSLEALNTEAFFGQGTRLTVV.

The rearrangement joins TRBV3-1 (or the pseudogene TRBV3-2) to TRBJ2-5; no reliable D call. The V gene's germline CDR1 is LGHDT and CDR2 YNNKEL (reference sequence). V was clipped by 0 bases and J by 5 bases, with 10 bases between them. The CDR3 contains 14 residues. The CDR3 loop is CASSQEWAVETQYF. For the CDR3, the DNA is TGTGCCAGCAGCCAAGAATGGGCCGTGGAGACCCAGTACTTC.

V is TRBV29-1 and J is TRBJ1-2, with D possibly TRBD1 on 5 matching bases. The V end was cut by 3 bases, the J end by 2 bases, with 13 bases between. The CDR3 covers 14 residues. The germline V gene encodes CDR1 SQVTM and CDR2 ANQGSEA. CDR3 nucleotides: TGCAGCGTTGAGCGGGGGGGAGGCAACTATGGCTACACCTTC. This codes for CSVERGGGNYGYTF. Together with reference TRBV29-1 and TRBJ1-2, the CDR3 gives the full variable domain: SAVISQKPSRDICQRGTSLTIQCQVDSQVTMMFWYRQQPGQSLTLIATANQGSEATYESGFVIDKFPISRPNLTFSTLTVSNMSPEDSSIYLCSVERGGGNYGYTFGSGTRLTVV.

The rearrangement links TRBV19 to TRBJ1-4; D call uncertain. The germline V gene encodes CDR1 LNHDA and CDR2 SQIVND (reference sequence). This CDR3 is 14 amino acids long. V was clipped by 3 bases and J by 7 bases, with 12 bases between them. CDR3: CASSIRRSGEKLFF. The CDR3 DNA sequence: TGTGCCAGTAGTATCCGACGGAGCGGTGAAAAACTGTTTTTT.

This chain uses TRBV12-5 with TRBJ2-1; 8 nucleotides align to TRBD1. CDR3 size: 15 residues. CDR1 is LGHNT, CDR2 FRNRAP, per germline. V lost 0 bases to trimming and J lost 4 bases; unmatched junction nucleotides: 2. CDR3 bases: TGTGCTAGTGGTTTGGTACAGGGGGTATACAATGAGCAGTTCTTC. Residues: CASGLVQGVYNEQFF. Drawing the rest from reference TRBV12-5 and TRBJ2-1, the complete variable domain is DARVTQTPRHKVTEMGQEVTMRCQPILGHNTVFWYRQTMMQGLELLAYFRNRAPLDDSGMPKDRFSAEMPDATLATLKIQPSEPRDSAVYFCASGLVQGVYNEQFFGPGTRLTVL.

The chain carries TRBV19 and TRBJ2-1; 12 bases line up with TRBD2. This CDR3 has 15 amino acids. V lost 5 bases to trimming and J lost 4 bases; unmatched junction nucleotides: 3. Per the germline V gene, CDR1 is LNHDA and CDR2 is SQIVND (reference sequence). The CDR3 nucleotides are TGTGCCAGTAGTTCGACTAGCGGGGGTTACAATGAGCAGTTCTTC. Protein: CASSSTSGGYNEQFF.

The chain couples TRBV5-6 to TRBJ2-7; 9 bases line up with TRBD1. CDR3 length: 13 amino acids. Germline CDR1 SGHDT, CDR2 YYEEEE. Trimming cost V 6 bases and J 7 bases; bases outside gene matches: 8. The CDR3 is CASKGTGTGEQYF. The CDR3 DNA follows: TGTGCCAGCAAGGGGACAGGGACGGGAGAGCAGTACTTC.

CDR3 sequence reads: CASSSGLAGIEQFF. CDR3 DNA: TGTGCCAGCAGTTCTGGACTAGCGGGAATTGAGCAGTTCTTC. The chain has TRBV28 and TRBJ2-1; 12 bases match TRBD2. Germline values: CDR1 MDHEN, CDR2 SYDVKM. The V and J ends lost 4 bases and 9 bases, in that order; junction bases with no gene match: 4. The CDR3 runs to 14 residues. Looking up the rest from reference TRBV28 and TRBJ2-1 gives the full variable domain: DVKVTQSSRYLVKRTGEKVFLECVQDMDHENMFWYRQDPGLGLRLIYFSYDVKMKEKGDIPEGYSVSREKKERFSLILESASTNQTSMYLCASSSGLAGIEQFFGPGTRLTVL.